Sequencing of this T cell receptor beta chain was carried out in a study of Tregs in tolerant kidney transplant recipients. About the research overall: Recipients received nonmyeloablative bone marrow transplants from related graft donors, with transient mixed chimerism.

CDR1 is SQVTM, CDR2 ANQGSEA, per germline. Trimming cost V 4 bases and J 6 bases; bases outside gene matches: 5. CDR3 length: 12 residues. Only in-frame clones appear in the TCRdb table, and some are missing; sequencing was by immunoSEQ multiplex PCR. The table shows some 70,000 clones, with around nine tenths occurring only once. The input for sequencing was CD8+ T cells from blood, taken before the transplant. The sequence derives from a human donor who received a combined kidney and bone marrow transplant. The chain recombines TRBV29-1 with TRBJ1-2; 7 bases align to TRBD1. The CDR3 nucleotides are TGCAGCGTTGTCGGGACAGACAATGGCTACACCTTC. Protein: CSVVGTDNGYTF.